A selection of T cell receptor beta chains follows, all from one sample in a study of blood T cell repertoires in COVID-19. Repertoires were generated with immunoSEQ multiplex PCR, while TCRdb's copy carries only in-frame clones and drops some. The repertoire holds fewer than 150,000 clones, with 70% to 90% as singletons. Sequencing used peripheral blood. The source of these receptors is a man in his 70s who had recovered from COVID-19. Each CDR3 is given with its conserved first and last residue. Each record gives: D gene, clone size, J gene, V gene, CDR3 protein, CDR3 DNA. D genes are given only for firm matches. Clone sizes are given selectively: once, few, many, or a class where the clone is expanded.

>TRBD2|.|TRBJ2-2|TRBV5-1
CASSPGGNGELFF
TGCGCCAGCAGCCCCGGGGGGAACGGGGAGCTGTTTTTT
>.|.|TRBJ1-1|TRBV15
CATAPQRSSLEAFF
TGTGCCACCGCACCCCAACGGAGTAGCCTTGAAGCTTTCTTT
>TRBD1|.|TRBJ2-1|TRBV9
CASSAGTGRDNEQFF
TGTGCCAGCAGCGCCGGGACAGGGAGGGACAATGAGCAGTTCTTC
>.|.|TRBJ1-2|TRBV7-3
CASSSGANYGYTF
TGTGCCAGCAGCTCAGGGGCTAACTATGGCTACACCTTC
>TRBD2|.|TRBJ2-5|TRBV7-9
CASNLAGVSETQYF
TGTGCCAGCAACTTAGCGGGAGTAAGTGAGACCCAGTACTTC
>TRBD1|.|TRBJ2-7|TRBV18
CASSPPGTQGAHYEQYF
TGTGCCAGCTCACCACCGGGGACACAGGGGGCCCACTACGAGCAGTACTTC
>.|few|TRBJ1-5|TRBV28
CASSLSSGDQPQHF
TGTGCCAGCAGTTTAAGTTCCGGGGATCAGCCCCAGCATTTT
>.|many|TRBJ1-3|TRBV2
CASSGRVSGNTIYF
TGTGCCAGCAGTGGTCGGGTGTCTGGAAACACCATATATTTT
>.|few|TRBJ1-2|TRBV5-1
CASSLIPGDGYTF
TGCGCCAGCAGCTTGATTCCCGGGGATGGCTACACCTTC
>.|.|TRBJ2-1|TRBV5-4
CASSLLGGEQFF
TGTGCCAGCAGCCTGCTCGGGGGTGAGCAGTTCTTC
>TRBD1|once|TRBJ1-1|TRBV25-1
CASSEGWTGSARVTEAFF
TGTGCCAGCAGTGAAGGGTGGACAGGGTCGGCTCGTGTCACTGAAGCTTTCTTT
>TRBD2|few|TRBJ2-3|TRBV28
CASSFPGLADTQYF
TGTGCCAGCAGTTTCCCAGGACTAGCGGATACGCAGTATTTT
>.|.|TRBJ2-1|TRBV7-9
CASSRGSPSYNEQFF
TGTGCCAGCAGCCGAGGGAGCCCCTCCTACAATGAGCAGTTCTTC
>TRBD2|.|TRBJ2-1|TRBV5-1
CASSLAGGTYNEQFF
TGCGCCAGCAGCTTAGCGGGAGGGACCTACAATGAGCAGTTCTTC
>.|.|TRBJ1-1|TRBV29-1
CSVVGTTRGNTEAFF
TGCAGCGTTGTTGGGACAACGAGGGGGAACACTGAAGCTTTCTTT
>.|.|TRBJ2-3|TRBV7-3
CASSRQGGLRDTQYF
TGTGCCAGCAGCAGACAGGGAGGATTGCGAGATACGCAGTATTTT
>.|.|TRBJ1-2|TRBV24-1
CATSVGGRGGYTF
TGTGCCACCAGTGTCGGGGGGCGAGGAGGCTACACCTTC
>.|.|TRBJ2-2|TRBV18
CASSLPGAQYTGELFF
TGTGCCAGCTCTCTCCCAGGGGCTCAGTACACCGGGGAGCTGTTTTTT
>.|.|TRBJ2-1|TRBV5-1
CASSLEGSNNEQFF
TGCGCCAGCAGCTTGGAGGGGTCCAACAATGAGCAGTTCTTC
>TRBD1|.|TRBJ1-4|TRBV5-1
CASSQQGARNEKLFF
TGCGCCAGCAGCCAACAGGGGGCTAGGAATGAAAAACTGTTTTTT
>.|.|TRBJ1-3|TRBV5-6
CASSLDPVSSGNTIYF
TGTGCCAGCAGCTTGGATCCGGTCTCCTCTGGAAACACCATATATTTT
>.|.|TRBJ1-2|TRBV2
CASSEASAYGYTF
TGTGCCAGCAGTGAAGCGAGTGCCTATGGCTACACCTTC
>TRBD2|.|TRBJ2-1|TRBV27
CASSRTSGRAGEQFF
TGTGCCAGCAGTCGGACTAGCGGGAGGGCCGGGGAGCAGTTCTTC
>TRBD1|.|TRBJ2-1|TRBV27
CASSLWDRRNEQFF
TGTGCCAGCAGTTTATGGGACAGGAGAAATGAGCAGTTCTTC